The clone carrying this T cell receptor (beta chain) has at least ten counts. Antigen unknown. Germline lookup yields CDR1 SGHTA and CDR2 FQGNSA. The CDR3 is made up of 15 amino acids. Trimming removed 1 base from V and 5 bases from J, with 11 bases in between. The sample originates from a study of early T cells in non-severe SARS-CoV-2 infection. Study-level background: Chains from this unsorted whole-blood bulk RNA could not be paired. Study observations and caveats: Matching results from VDJdb favored anti-spike CD8 responses, leaving private and CD4 specificities undetected.

Individual cDNA molecules received unique molecular identifiers. In TCRdb, the 5' RACE reads were re-called with MiXCR into one record per CDR3 protein. The sample shows under 60,000 distinct CDR3 sequences, 5.6% of them seen only once. The receptor comes from an adult who was a healthcare worker with PCR-confirmed SARS-CoV-2 infection or an uninfected control (not recorded which). The chain couples TRBV7-2 to TRBJ1-4; D gene ambiguous. The sequenced material came from whole blood. CDR3 bases: TGTGCCAGCAGCTTAGATGGACGGGCCAATGAAAAACTGTTTTTT. Translating it yields CASSLDGRANEKLFF.